The clone carrying this TCR beta chain was counted a few times. The CDR3 consists of 16 residues. The V end lost 6 bases, the J end lost 2 bases, and 14 bases lay between the germline ends. In germline, CDR1 is LNHDA, CDR2 SQIVND (reference sequence). The data originate from a study of blood T cells in healthy people across ages. About the study: Per two T cells, template switching captured roughly one barcoded beta molecule.

A second about 7 to 12 cycle PCR used barcoded and J-beta primers. A template-switch adaptor with 12 random nucleotides tagged each cDNA molecule. TCRdb itself ran the 5' RACE reads through MiXCR, one entry per CDR3 protein. The sample shows about 1.6 million distinct CDR3 sequences, 34% of them seen only once. The gene calls are TRBV19 and TRBJ2-6; D is perhaps TRBD1 (5 bases). Source material: blood. The receptor's source is a woman under 40 in good health. The CDR3 protein is CASSDARAPGANVLTF. CDR3 sequence (DNA): TGTGCCAGTAGCGACGCCAGGGCTCCTGGGGCCAACGTCCTGACTTTC. The full variable domain, in which reference TRBV19 and TRBJ2-6 provide the parts outside the CDR3, is DGGITQSPKYLFRKEGQNVTLSCEQNLNHDAMYWYRQDPGQGLRLIYYSQIVNDFQKGDIAEGYSVSREKKESFPLTVTSAQKNPTAFYLCASSDARAPGANVLTFGAGSRLTVL.